Presented here are 21 T cell receptor beta chains from one specimen sequenced in a study of blood T cell repertoires in COVID-19. The table came from immunoSEQ multiplex PCR; TCRdb's copy has only in-frame clones and leaves some out. The repertoire consists of about 240,000 clones, with about nine tenths occurring once and the leading ten covering less than 8%. The sample comprised peripheral blood. These receptors were collected from a man between 60 and 70 years old with acute or convalescent COVID-19.

J is TRBJ2-7 and V is TRBV19, with 7 bases lining up with TRBD2. J was trimmed by 4 bases and V by 1 base; bases with no gene match: 10. Per germline, CDR1 LNHDA and CDR2 SQIVND (reference sequence). CDR3 size: 16 residues. The CDR3 region is CASSIGFPSGPYEQYF. Written as DNA, the CDR3 is TGTGCCAGTAGTATAGGCTTCCCTAGCGGCCCATACGAGCAGTACTTC.

This clone was picked up a small number of times. The J gene is TRBJ1-4, the V gene TRBV28, with 8 bases matching TRBD1. This CDR3 comprises 15 residues. The J segment lost 3 bases and the V segment lost 8 bases, leaving 8 bases of the junction unmatched. Germline CDR1 MDHEN, CDR2 SYDVKM. Here the CDR3 reads CASGSDRGANEKLFF. DNA of the CDR3: TGTGCCAGCGGCTCAGACAGGGGCGCTAATGAAAAACTGTTTTTT.

V is TRBV7-3 and J is TRBJ2-5, with TRBD2 matching 11 bases. CDR1 is SGHTA and CDR2 is FQGTGA in the germline V gene. The V and J ends lost 5 bases and 4 bases, in that order; junction bases with no gene match: 3. This CDR3 has 14 residues. The CDR3 bases are TGTGCCAGCAGCAAAGGACTAGCGGGAGAGACCCAGTACTTC. This codes for CASSKGLAGETQYF.

The rearrangement joins TRBV19 to TRBJ1-2; 7 bases agree with TRBD1. Germline trimming cut 7 bases from V and 6 bases from J; bases unmatched to any gene: 8. Looked up from germline, CDR1 is LNHDA and CDR2 is SQIVND (reference sequence). The CDR3 loop spans 13 amino acids. CDR3 nucleotide sequence: TGTGCCAGTATTCGTCAGGGGGGCCATGGCTACACCTTC. It encodes CASIRQGGHGYTF.

The chain employs TRBV27 and TRBJ2-7; 10 bases fit TRBD1. The CDR3 runs 16 residues. Germline V gene lookup returns CDR1 MNHEY and CDR2 SMNVEV (reference sequence). The V gene end was trimmed by 5 bases and the J gene end by 3 bases; junction bases not matched to a gene: 10. The CDR3 sequence: CASSPHRDRGLYEQYF. For the CDR3, the DNA is TGTGCCAGCAGTCCTCACAGAGACAGGGGGCTCTACGAGCAGTACTTC.

This clone occurred once. The CDR3 sequence: CATSRAGTPYQPQHF. The CDR3 nucleotides are TGTGCCACTTCCAGGGCAGGGACACCCTATCAGCCCCAGCATTTT. The V call is TRBV28, the J call TRBJ1-5; D might be TRBD1 (6 bases). The CDR3 is 15 residues long. V lost 10 bases and J lost 5, with 21 bases in between. Per the germline V gene, CDR1 is MDHEN and CDR2 is SYDVKM.

This clone showed up just once. V gene TRBV7-3 combines with J gene TRBJ2-3; 11 bases are a match to TRBD2. Germline CDR1 SGHTA, CDR2 FQGTGA. The length of the CDR3 is 19 residues. J lost 5 bases, V lost 1 base, and 14 bases had no gene match. CDR3 bases: TGTGCCAGCAGCTTAAAAATTGGGACTAGCGGCACCCGGGGAGATACGCAGTATTTT. Translation: CASSLKIGTSGTRGDTQYF. Looking up the rest from reference TRBV7-3 and TRBJ2-3 gives the full variable domain: GAGVSQTPSNKVTEKGKYVELRCDPISGHTALYWYRQSLGQGPEFLIYFQGTGAADDSGLPNDRFFAVRPEGSVSTLKIQRTERGDSAVYLCASSLKIGTSGTRGDTQYFGPGTRLTVL.

The chain uses TRBV28 and TRBJ1-2, with D uncertain. Per germline, CDR1 MDHEN and CDR2 SYDVKM. The CDR3 spans 12 residues. V lost 2 bases and J lost 3, with 4 bases in between. CDR3 residues: CASSLADYGYTF. In DNA form, the CDR3 reads TGTGCCAGCAGTTTAGCAGACTATGGCTACACCTTC.

This chain uses TRBV2 with TRBJ2-7; 12 bases agree with TRBD2. From germline, CDR1 is SNHLY and CDR2 FYNNEI. This CDR3 has 18 residues. After removal of 1 base from V and 3 bases from J, the junction contained 10 bases not matched to a gene. CDR3 sequence (DNA): TGTGCCAGCAGTGAAGGACTAGCGGGAGTACGGCTTCTCTACGAGCAGTACTTC. The encoded protein is CASSEGLAGVRLLYEQYF.

This chain uses TRBV24-1 with TRBJ2-7; D perhaps matches TRBD1 (6 bases). Germline lookup yields CDR1 KGHDR and CDR2 SFDVKD. The CDR3 has 13 residues. V shed 5 bases and J shed 5 bases, with 12 bases lying between them. The CDR3 loop is CATSVAGADEQYF. The CDR3 coding sequence is TGTGCCACCAGTGTGGCAGGGGCTGACGAGCAGTACTTC.

The chain carries TRBV19 and TRBJ2-2; tentative D call: TRBD1 (6 bases). The CDR3 has 15 residues. Trimming shortened V by 5 bases and J by 2 bases, and 12 bases separated the two germline ends. The V gene's germline CDR1 is LNHDA and CDR2 SQIVND (reference sequence). The CDR3 DNA is TGTGCCAGTAGTGATGGGGGCACTAACACCGGGGAGCTGTTTTTT. Residues: CASSDGGTNTGELFF.

The chain combines TRBV5-8 with TRBJ1-6; the D gene is possibly TRBD1 (5 bases). CDR1 and CDR2 from the germline V gene are SGHTS and YDEGEE. Between the trimmed V and J ends, which lost 3 bases and 5 bases, there was a span of 12 bases. The CDR3 is 15 amino acids. CDR3 in DNA: TGTGCCAGCAGCTGGGGAAGCAGGGATAATTCACCCCTCCACTTT. Amino acids: CASSWGSRDNSPLHF.

The gene calls are TRBV25-1 and TRBJ1-2, with 9 bases lining up with TRBD1. Germline CDR1 is MGHDK and CDR2 is SYGVNS. The CDR3 is 16 residues long. The ends lost 3 bases at V and 4 bases at J; junction bases unmatched: 9. The CDR3 DNA follows: TGTGCCAGCAGTGACAGGACAGGGGTGAGAGTCTATGGCTACACCTTC. It specifies CASSDRTGVRVYGYTF.

This clone was observed a handful of times. CDR3 region: CASIAGLAGGTQYF. The CDR3 bases are TGTGCCAGCATTGCGGGACTAGCGGGAGGTACGCAGTATTTT. V usage is TRBV6-5 and J usage is TRBJ2-3; 15 nucleotides align to TRBD2. From germline, CDR1 is MNHEY and CDR2 SVGAGI. The J segment lost 8 bases and the V segment lost 7 bases, leaving 4 bases of the junction unmatched. There are 14 residues in the CDR3.

With respect to this clone: In the same sample, other DNA sequences code for this CDR3. The rearrangement joins TRBV7-9 to TRBJ2-3, with 7 bases that match TRBD1. The germline gives CDR1 SEHNR, CDR2 FQNEAQ (reference sequence). The CDR3 spans 15 residues. V dropped 0 bases and J dropped 3; count of bases not matched to a gene: 3. As DNA, the CDR3 is TGTGCCAGCAGCTTAGCGGGACAGAGGACAGATACGCAGTATTTT. Protein sequence: CASSLAGQRTDTQYF.

The chain's CDR3 is CASSQLMSTGELFF. The CDR3 region has the DNA TGTGCCAGCAGTCAACTCATGAGCACCGGGGAGCTGTTTTTT. The V call is TRBV6-2 or TRBV6-3, the J call TRBJ2-2; D remains unclear. CDR3 size: 14 residues. Trimming removed 5 bases from V and 4 bases from J, with 11 bases in between. Germline CDR1 MNHEY, CDR2 SVGEGT.

This clone came up once. V is TRBV5-1 and J is TRBJ2-5, with 9 bases lining up with TRBD2. J gave up 2 bases and V 2 bases, and 7 bases lay outside the gene matches. CDR3 size: 16 residues. CDR1 is SGHRS, CDR2 YFSETQ, per germline. The CDR3 spells CASSFDGRGGQETQYF. The CDR3 nucleotides read TGCGCCAGCAGCTTCGACGGGCGGGGGGGACAAGAGACCCAGTACTTC.

The DNA of the CDR3 is TGTGCCAGCAGCTCCTTATTGACAGGGGGTGAATCACCCCTCCACTTT. This codes for CASSSLLTGGESPLHF. V is TRBV3-1 (or the pseudogene TRBV3-2) and J is TRBJ1-6; 9 bases match TRBD1. There are 16 residues in the CDR3. The V gene end was trimmed by 5 bases and the J gene end by 10 bases; junction bases not matched to a gene: 12. Germline CDR1 reads LGHDT; CDR2 reads YNNKEL (reference sequence).

V is TRBV29-1 and J is TRBJ1-1, with a tentative D call TRBD1 (6 bases). CDR3 length equals 13 residues. Trimming pared 4 bases from V and 5 bases from J, leaving 14 bases between. Per the germline V gene, CDR1 is SQVTM and CDR2 is ANQGSEA. This chain's CDR3 is CSVVGTRGTEAFF. The CDR3 DNA reads as TGCAGCGTTGTGGGGACAAGGGGTACTGAAGCTTTCTTT. Based on the CDR3 plus reference TRBV29-1 and TRBJ1-1, the full variable domain is SAVISQKPSRDICQRGTSLTIQCQVDSQVTMMFWYRQQPGQSLTLIATANQGSEATYESGFVIDKFPISRPNLTFSTLTVSNMSPEDSSIYLCSVVGTRGTEAFFGQGTRLTVV.

This sequence joins TRBV5-5 and TRBJ2-3, with 11 bases that match TRBD2. CDR1 and CDR2 (germline): SGHKS, YYEKEE (reference sequence). With 2 bases clipped from V and 5 bases from J, the junction kept 10 bases outside the gene matches. The CDR3 extends over 17 amino acids. The CDR3 region has the DNA TGTGCCAGCAGCTTTATAGCGGGAGGGTCGGGGGAAGATACGCAGTATTTT. Protein: CASSFIAGGSGEDTQYF.

This clone came up once. This same CDR3 is encoded by further DNA sequences in the sample. The chain links TRBV19 to TRBJ2-2, with D possibly TRBD1 on 5 matching bases. Germline lookup yields CDR1 LNHDA and CDR2 SQIVND (reference sequence). The CDR3 has 15 amino acids. V lost 1 base and J lost 3, with 9 bases in between. In DNA form, the CDR3 reads TGTGCCAGTAGTATAGGAACAGGAGACACCGGGGAGCTGTTTTTT. Translating gives CASSIGTGDTGELFF.